The clone carrying this TCR beta chain was recorded a few times. This sample stems from a study of blood T cells in healthy people across ages. The CDR3 is 14 amino acids. Germline-derived CDR1 and CDR2 are DFQATT and SNEGSKA (reference sequence). The V end lost 6 bases, the J end lost 0 bases, and 13 bases lay between the germline ends. Sample-barcoded 5' priming and a J-beta primer mix drove a second PCR of 7 to 11 cycles. A single record per CDR3 protein comes from TCRdb applying MiXCR to the 5' RACE reads. The sample has some 1.4 million distinct CDR3 sequences; 42% are singletons. This rearrangement joins TRBV20-1 to TRBJ2-3, with a weak D call TRBD2 (6 bases). The TCR comes from a woman aged 18-29 years in good health. Sequencing input: blood. CDR3 loop: CSAGEEGSTDTQYF. In nucleotides, the CDR3 is TGCAGTGCAGGGGAGGAAGGGAGCACAGATACGCAGTATTTT.